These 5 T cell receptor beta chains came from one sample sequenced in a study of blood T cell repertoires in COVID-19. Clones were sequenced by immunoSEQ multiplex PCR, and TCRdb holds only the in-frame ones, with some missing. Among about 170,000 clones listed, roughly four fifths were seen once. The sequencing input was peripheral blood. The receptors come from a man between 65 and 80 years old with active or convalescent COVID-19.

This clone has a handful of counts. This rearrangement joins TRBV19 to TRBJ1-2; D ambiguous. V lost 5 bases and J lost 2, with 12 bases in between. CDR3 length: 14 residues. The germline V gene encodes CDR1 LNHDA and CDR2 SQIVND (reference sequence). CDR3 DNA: TGTGCCAGTAGTCTCCCGCAGTTCAACTATGGCTACACCTTC. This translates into CASSLPQFNYGYTF.

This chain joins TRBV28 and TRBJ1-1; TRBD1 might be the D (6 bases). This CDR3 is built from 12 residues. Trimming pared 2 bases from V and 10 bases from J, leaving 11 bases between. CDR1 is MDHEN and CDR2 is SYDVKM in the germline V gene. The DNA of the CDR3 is TGTGCCAGCAGTTTAGGAGGGGGGGGAGCTTTCTTT. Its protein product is CASSLGGGGAFF.

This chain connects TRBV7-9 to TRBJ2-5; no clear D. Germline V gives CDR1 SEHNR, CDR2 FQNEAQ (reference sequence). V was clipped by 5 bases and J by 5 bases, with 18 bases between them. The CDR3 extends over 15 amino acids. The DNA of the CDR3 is TGTGCCAGCAGCCGTAGTTCGGGTGGGTTGGAGACCCAGTACTTC. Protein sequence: CASSRSSGGLETQYF.

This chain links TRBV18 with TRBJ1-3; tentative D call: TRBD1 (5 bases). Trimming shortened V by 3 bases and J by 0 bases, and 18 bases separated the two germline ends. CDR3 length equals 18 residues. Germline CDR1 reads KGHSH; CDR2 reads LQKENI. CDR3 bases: TGTGCCAGCTCACCTCGACTTCCGACCCAGGGCTCTGGAAACACCATATATTTT. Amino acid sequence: CASSPRLPTQGSGNTIYF.

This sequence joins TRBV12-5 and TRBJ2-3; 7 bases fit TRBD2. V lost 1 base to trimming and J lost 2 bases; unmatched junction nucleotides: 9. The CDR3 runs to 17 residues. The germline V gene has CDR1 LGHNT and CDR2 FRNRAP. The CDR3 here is CASGLGRTGTNTDTQYF. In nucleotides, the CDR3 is TGTGCTAGTGGTTTGGGGCGAACCGGGACTAACACAGATACGCAGTATTTT. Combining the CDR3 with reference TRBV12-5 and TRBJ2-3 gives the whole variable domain DARVTQTPRHKVTEMGQEVTMRCQPILGHNTVFWYRQTMMQGLELLAYFRNRAPLDDSGMPKDRFSAEMPDATLATLKIQPSEPRDSAVYFCASGLGRTGTNTDTQYFGPGTRLTVL.